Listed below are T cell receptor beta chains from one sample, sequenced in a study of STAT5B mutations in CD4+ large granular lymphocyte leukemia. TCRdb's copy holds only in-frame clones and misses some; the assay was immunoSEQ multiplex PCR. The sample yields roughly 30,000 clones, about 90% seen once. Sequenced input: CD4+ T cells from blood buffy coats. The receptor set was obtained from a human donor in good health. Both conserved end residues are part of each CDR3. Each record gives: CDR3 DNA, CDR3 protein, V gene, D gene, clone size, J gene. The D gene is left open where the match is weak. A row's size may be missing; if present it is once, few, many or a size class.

CDR3 DNA: TGTGCCAGCAGCTCCGTAATCGCAGATCAGCCCCAGCATTTT
CDR3 protein: CASSSVIADQPQHF
V gene: TRBV7-8
D gene: -
clone size: -
J gene: TRBJ1-5

CDR3 DNA: TGTGCCAGCAGCCCCGTGGCGGGCGGAACCTACGAGCAGTACTTC
CDR3 protein: CASSPVAGGTYEQYF
V gene: TRBV5-4
D gene: -
clone size: -
J gene: TRBJ2-7

CDR3 DNA: TGTGCCAGTAGTATGCGGTACTCTGGGGCCAACGTCCTGACTTTC
CDR3 protein: CASSMRYSGANVLTF
V gene: TRBV19
D gene: -
clone size: -
J gene: TRBJ2-6

CDR3 DNA: TGCAGTGCTAGAGCAGAAGTTGAGCAGTTCTTC
CDR3 protein: CSARAEVEQFF
V gene: TRBV20-1
D gene: -
clone size: -
J gene: TRBJ2-1

CDR3 DNA: TGTGCCAGCAGCGAATCCGGGACAGGGGGTACTGAAGCTTTCTTT
CDR3 protein: CASSESGTGGTEAFF
V gene: TRBV9
D gene: TRBD1
clone size: -
J gene: TRBJ1-1

CDR3 DNA: TGTGCCAGTAGTATAGGCCAGGGACTCTCTGGCTACACCTTC
CDR3 protein: CASSIGQGLSGYTF
V gene: TRBV19
D gene: -
clone size: -
J gene: TRBJ1-2

CDR3 DNA: TGTGCCACCAGCAGAGGGCCTGAAAAACTGTTTTTT
CDR3 protein: CATSRGPEKLFF
V gene: TRBV15
D gene: -
clone size: -
J gene: TRBJ1-4

CDR3 DNA: TGTGCCAGCGGGGACAGGGCTTCCGGGGAGCTGTTTTTT
CDR3 protein: CASGDRASGELFF
V gene: TRBV6-6
D gene: TRBD1
clone size: -
J gene: TRBJ2-2

CDR3 DNA: TGTGCCATCAGCCGAGGACAGACTACTAATTCACCCCTCCACTTT
CDR3 protein: CAISRGQTTNSPLHF
V gene: TRBV10-3
D gene: -
clone size: -
J gene: TRBJ1-6

CDR3 DNA: TGTGCCAGCCGCCCGGGGGGGTATGGCTACACCTTC
CDR3 protein: CASRPGGYGYTF
V gene: TRBV28
D gene: -
clone size: few
J gene: TRBJ1-2

CDR3 DNA: TGTGCCAGCAGCAAGGACAGGGTCTATGGCTACACCTTC
CDR3 protein: CASSKDRVYGYTF
V gene: TRBV5-4
D gene: TRBD1
clone size: few
J gene: TRBJ1-2

CDR3 DNA: TGTGCCAGCAGCGGGCGTTCGTCAGATACGCAGTATTTT
CDR3 protein: CASSGRSSDTQYF
V gene: TRBV9
D gene: -
clone size: -
J gene: TRBJ2-3

CDR3 DNA: TGTGCCAGCAGTTTAGGTTCGGGAGTTGGTGAGCAGTTCTTC
CDR3 protein: CASSLGSGVGEQFF
V gene: TRBV28
D gene: -
clone size: once
J gene: TRBJ2-1

CDR3 DNA: TGTGCCAGCAGTTACAGTCCGCAAGGAAACACCATATATTTT
CDR3 protein: CASSYSPQGNTIYF
V gene: TRBV6-5
D gene: -
clone size: -
J gene: TRBJ1-3

CDR3 DNA: TGTGCCTCAACGTCACTCCTAACCCCCCCTTACGAGCAGTACTTC
CDR3 protein: CASTSLLTPPYEQYF
V gene: TRBV28
D gene: -
clone size: -
J gene: TRBJ2-7

CDR3 DNA: TGTGCCAGCAGCTTCACAGAAGAGACCCAGTACTTC
CDR3 protein: CASSFTEETQYF
V gene: TRBV7-2
D gene: -
clone size: once
J gene: TRBJ2-5

CDR3 DNA: TGTGCCAGCAGCTTGGGACAGTTGGCCCCAGAGACCCAGTACTTC
CDR3 protein: CASSLGQLAPETQYF
V gene: TRBV5-6
D gene: -
clone size: -
J gene: TRBJ2-5

CDR3 DNA: TGTGCCAGCAGTCAGTGGGGACAGGGGGCTAATGAGCAGTTCTTC
CDR3 protein: CASSQWGQGANEQFF
V gene: TRBV27
D gene: TRBD1
clone size: once
J gene: TRBJ2-1

CDR3 DNA: TGTGCCAGCTCAAGACAGGGGTCTAGCACAGATACGCAGTATTTT
CDR3 protein: CASSRQGSSTDTQYF
V gene: TRBV18
D gene: TRBD1
clone size: -
J gene: TRBJ2-3

CDR3 DNA: TGTGCCAGCAGCTTGCAGGTTTCGGGGGCCGTAGCCAAAAACATTCAGTACTTC
CDR3 protein: CASSLQVSGAVAKNIQYF
V gene: TRBV5-8
D gene: -
clone size: -
J gene: TRBJ2-4